This TCR beta chain was profiled in a study of T cell responses to AZD1222 COVID-19 vaccine. This table comes from immunoSEQ multiplex PCR, and its TCRdb copy is limited to in-frame clones, with some not included. The sample contains some 80,000 clones, nearly 90% of which appear only once. Germline values: CDR1 LNHDA, CDR2 SQIVND (reference sequence). Trimming removed 10 bases at V and 8 bases at J, with 24 bases between. The CDR3 has 15 residues. The clonotype originates from an adult in good health. This chain links TRBV19 with TRBJ1-3; a weak D match, TRBD1 (5 bases). The starting material was peripheral blood, obtained on day 0 of MenACWY control vaccination. CDR3 nucleotide sequence: TGTGCCACCAGATTACCCTCCGGGACGTCAGACACCATATATTTT. Encoded protein: CATRLPSGTSDTIYF.